The 6 T cell receptor beta chains reported below all come from one sample, sequenced in a study of T cell responses to AZD1222 COVID-19 vaccine (dated by TCRdb to about 2021). Interpreted using the paper, the time point label stands for: about 28 days (+/-7) after the second vaccine dose. The treatment or condition label, as the study defines it: meningococcal conjugate vaccine given as trial control. The library was made by the immunoSEQ multiplex PCR assay. Not all clones reach the TCRdb copy of this immuneACCESS table, which keeps in-frame sequences only. Checked studies attribute under half of the gap to unresolved V genes and leave the rest unexplained. This sample holds around 130,000 clones; over 75% were observed only once. The ten top clones hold 4% to 4.5% of the sample. This specimen consisted of peripheral blood, obtained 28 days after the second dose of the MenACWY control vaccine. The receptors originated from an adult who received the MenACWY meningococcal vaccine as a control.

The rearrangement links TRBV7-6 to TRBJ1-1; no reliable D call. Trimming removed 1 base at V and 0 bases at J, with 6 bases between. There are 14 residues in the CDR3. Looked up from germline, CDR1 is SGHVS and CDR2 is FNYEAQ. Here the CDR3 reads CASSLDRVNTEAFF. CDR3 bases: TGTGCCAGCAGCTTAGACCGGGTGAACACTGAAGCTTTCTTT.

This chain uses TRBV7-3 with TRBJ2-3, with D maybe TRBD1 (5 bases). This CDR3 has 16 amino acids. V gave up 1 base and J gave up 3 bases, with 14 bases separating them. The germline gives CDR1 SGHTA, CDR2 FQGTGA. CDR3 amino acids: CASSLIRQGRTDTQYF. CDR3 DNA sequence: TGTGCCAGCAGCTTAATCCGGCAGGGCCGGACAGATACGCAGTATTTT.

The genes are TRBV27 and TRBJ2-5, with 9 bases aligning to TRBD1. The CDR3 is made up of 16 amino acids. V trimming: 5 bases; J trimming: 6 bases; junction bases outside the gene matches: 13. From germline, CDR1 is MNHEY and CDR2 SMNVEV (reference sequence). CDR3 protein: CASSLTGTGLGKTQYF. CDR3 sequence (DNA): TGTGCCAGCAGTCTCACCGGGACAGGGCTTGGGAAGACCCAGTACTTC.

The chain uses TRBV12-3 or TRBV12-4 and TRBJ1-2, with D tentatively TRBD1 (5 bases). The CDR3 consists of 13 residues. The V and J ends lost 8 bases and 0 bases respectively, with 10 bases between them. The CDR3 is CASGDLANYGYTF. The CDR3 bases are TGTGCCAGCGGGGACCTAGCTAACTATGGCTACACCTTC.

This chain connects TRBV14 to TRBJ1-1; D may be TRBD1 (6 bases). Germline values: CDR1 SGHDN, CDR2 FVKESK. V gave up 5 bases and J gave up 5 bases, with 18 bases separating them. This CDR3 comprises 15 residues. The CDR3 reads CASSNEKGQGTEAFF. The CDR3 region has the DNA TGTGCCAGCAGCAACGAAAAGGGCCAGGGGACTGAAGCTTTCTTT.

This clone showed up just once. The chain recombines TRBV7-2 with TRBJ2-7, with 7 positions matching TRBD1. J lost 6 bases, V lost 2 bases, and 10 bases had no gene match. The CDR3 is 15 amino acids. Per the germline V gene, CDR1 is SGHTA and CDR2 is FQGNSA. The CDR3 region has the DNA TGTGCCAGCAGCTTAAGGCACAGGGGAAGTGCCGAGCAGTACGTC. It translates to CASSLRHRGSAEQYV.